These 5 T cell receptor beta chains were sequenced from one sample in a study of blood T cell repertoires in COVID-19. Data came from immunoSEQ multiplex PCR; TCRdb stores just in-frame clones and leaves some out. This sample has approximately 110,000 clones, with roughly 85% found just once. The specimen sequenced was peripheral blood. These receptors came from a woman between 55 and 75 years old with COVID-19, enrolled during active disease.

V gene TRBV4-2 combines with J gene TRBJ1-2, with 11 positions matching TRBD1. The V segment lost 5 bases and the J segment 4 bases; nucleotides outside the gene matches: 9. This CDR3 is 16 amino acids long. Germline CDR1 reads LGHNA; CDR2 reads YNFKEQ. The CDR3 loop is CASSSTPGQGVYGYTF. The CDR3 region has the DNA TGTGCCAGCAGCTCTACCCCGGGACAGGGGGTCTATGGCTACACCTTC.

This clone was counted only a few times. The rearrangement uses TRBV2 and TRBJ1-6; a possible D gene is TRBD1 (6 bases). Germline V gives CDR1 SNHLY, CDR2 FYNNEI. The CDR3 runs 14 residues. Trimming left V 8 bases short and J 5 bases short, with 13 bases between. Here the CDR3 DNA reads TGTGCCAGCGCCGATTGGACAGATAATTCACCCCTCCACTTT. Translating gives CASADWTDNSPLHF.

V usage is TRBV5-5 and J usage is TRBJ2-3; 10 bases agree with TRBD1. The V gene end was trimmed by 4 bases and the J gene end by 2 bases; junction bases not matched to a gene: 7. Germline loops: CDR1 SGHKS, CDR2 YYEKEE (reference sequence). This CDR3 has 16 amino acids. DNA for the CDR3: TGTGCCAGCAGCCGCTCCGGGACAGGGGTCACAGATACGCAGTATTTT. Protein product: CASSRSGTGVTDTQYF.

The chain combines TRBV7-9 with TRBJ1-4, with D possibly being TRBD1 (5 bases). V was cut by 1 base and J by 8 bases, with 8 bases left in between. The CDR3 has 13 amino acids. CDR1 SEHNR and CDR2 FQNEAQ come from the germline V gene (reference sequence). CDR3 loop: CASSLGGEEKLFF. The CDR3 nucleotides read TGTGCCAGCAGCTTAGGGGGGGAGGAAAAACTGTTTTTT.

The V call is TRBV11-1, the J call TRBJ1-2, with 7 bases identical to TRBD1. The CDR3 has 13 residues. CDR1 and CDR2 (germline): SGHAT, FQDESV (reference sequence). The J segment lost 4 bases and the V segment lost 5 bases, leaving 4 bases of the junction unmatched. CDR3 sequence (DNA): TGTGCCAGCAGCCTACCAGGGGGCTATGGCTACACCTTC. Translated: CASSLPGGYGYTF.